What follows are 21 T cell receptor beta chains derived from one specimen sequenced in a study of beta chain features in type 1 diabetes. Points from the study as a whole: For Type 1 diabetes patients, all four CD4+ subsets carried TCRB CDR3s that were moderately but significantly shorter.

The entirety of the isolated RNA underwent reverse transcription, so expressed TCRB transcripts were sequenced. TCRdb keeps only in-frame clones here, not all; method: immunoSEQ multiplex PCR. The sample lists around 160,000 clones, more than 60% occurring once. Their antigens are not known. The sequencing sample was made of naive CD4+ T cells from blood. These receptors were collected from a man aged 25 to 40 with type 1 diabetes.

The chain uses TRBV6-6 and TRBJ2-1; D assignment may be TRBD1 or TRBD2 (5 bases each). CDR3 length: 13 amino acids. With 9 bases removed from V and 6 bases from J, the gap between germline ends came to 15 bases. Germline values: CDR1 MNHNY, CDR2 SVGAGI (reference sequence). CDR3 nucleotides: TGTGCCAGTGTACCCCAGGGAGCCAATGAGCAGTTCTTC. This codes for CASVPQGANEQFF.

The J gene is TRBJ1-2, the V gene TRBV5-1, with TRBD1 as a possible D gene (6 bases). CDR3 length: 13 residues. CDR1 and CDR2 (germline): SGHRS, YFSETQ. V gave up 4 bases and J gave up 8 bases, with 15 bases separating them. The CDR3 is CASSPASGVGYTF. In DNA, the CDR3 is TGCGCCAGCAGCCCCGCGTCAGGGGTAGGCTACACCTTC.

The J gene is TRBJ2-7, the V gene TRBV7-9, with TRBD2 as a possible D gene (6 bases). This CDR3 spans 14 amino acids. Trimming pared 8 bases from V and 4 bases from J, leaving 18 bases between. CDR1 is SEHNR and CDR2 is FQNEAQ in the germline V gene (reference sequence). CDR3 DNA sequence: TGTGCCAGCGCGGGACTGTTGAGGAATTACGAGCAGTACTTC. Its translation is CASAGLLRNYEQYF.

V gene TRBV9 combines with J gene TRBJ2-3; 11 positions agree with TRBD2. Germline assignment: CDR1 SGDLS and CDR2 YYNGEE. This CDR3 region has 15 residues. After removal of 3 bases from V and 2 bases from J, the junction contained 2 bases not matched to a gene. CDR3 DNA: TGTGCCAGCAGCGCTAGCGGGGGGATCACAGATACGCAGTATTTT. Protein: CASSASGGITDTQYF. The whole variable domain, remainder taken from reference TRBV9 and TRBJ2-3, is DSGVTQTPKHLITATGQRVTLRCSPRSGDLSVYWYQQSLDQGLQFLIQYYNGEERAKGNILERFSAQQFPDLHSELNLSSLELGDSALYFCASSASGGITDTQYFGPGTRLTVL.

The chain recombines TRBV7-9 with TRBJ2-7, with D unclear. Germline lookup yields CDR1 SEHNR and CDR2 FQNEAQ (reference sequence). The CDR3 length is 17 residues. Trimming stripped 3 bases from V and 0 bases from J, with 18 bases between. The CDR3 sequence is CASSLNVIRLSSYEQYF. CDR3 DNA: TGTGCCAGCAGCTTGAACGTCATCAGGCTTAGCTCCTACGAGCAGTACTTC.

The chain links TRBV25-1 to TRBJ2-3; D uncertain. This CDR3 region has 13 residues. The V end lost 8 bases, the J end lost 1 base, and 10 bases lay between the germline ends. In germline, CDR1 is MGHDK, CDR2 SYGVNS. CDR3 in amino acids: CASAGWGTDTQYF. DNA for the CDR3: TGTGCCAGCGCCGGTTGGGGCACAGATACGCAGTATTTT.

The genes are TRBV30 and TRBJ2-2; 7 bases line up with TRBD2. CDR1 and CDR2 (germline): GTSNPN, SVGIG (reference sequence). The CDR3 has 15 residues. The ends lost 0 bases at V and 4 bases at J; junction bases unmatched: 5. For the CDR3, the DNA is TGTGCCTGGAGTGTACCGGGGGGTTTCACCGGGGAGCTGTTTTTT. Translated: CAWSVPGGFTGELFF.

The rearrangement links TRBV23-1 to TRBJ1-5; D unclear. TRBV23-1 is noted as an ORF with a role that remains uncertain. Trimming removed 0 bases from V and 1 base from J, with 4 bases in between. This CDR3 contains 14 residues. The chain's CDR3 is CASSQSPSNQPQHF. DNA of the CDR3: TGCGCCAGCAGTCAATCGCCCAGCAATCAGCCCCAGCATTTT.

V gene TRBV29-1 combines with J gene TRBJ1-1; D may be TRBD1 (6 bases). CDR1 is SQVTM and CDR2 is ANQGSEA in the germline V gene. The CDR3 length is 10 residues. V lost 7 bases and J 7 bases, leaving 10 bases between the germline ends. CDR3 loop: CSAGQIEAFF. CDR3 sequence (DNA): TGCAGCGCCGGACAGATTGAAGCTTTCTTT.

The chain recombines TRBV30 with TRBJ1-3; D gene unclear. CDR3 size: 12 residues. The ends were cut back, 5 bases at V and 3 bases at J, with 8 bases in the middle. Germline-derived CDR1 and CDR2 are GTSNPN and SVGIG (reference sequence). CDR3 coding DNA: TGTGCCTGGGCGGACGGTGGAAACACCATATATTTT. Its protein is CAWADGGNTIYF.

This clone was counted between two and nine times. Additional DNA sequences in this sample encode the identical CDR3. This chain connects TRBV30 to TRBJ2-5; a weak D match, TRBD2 (6 bases). Trimming removed 0 bases from V and 5 bases from J, with 13 bases in between. The CDR3 sequence is 14 residues long. CDR1 is GTSNPN, CDR2 SVGIG, per germline (reference sequence). The CDR3 sequence is CAWSVRGGGETQYF. CDR3 sequence (DNA): TGTGCCTGGAGTGTAAGGGGAGGAGGGGAGACCCAGTACTTC. Supplemented by reference TRBV30 and TRBJ2-5, the full variable domain reads SQTIHQWPATLVQPVGSPLSLECTVEGTSNPNLYWYRQAAGRGLQLLFYSVGIGQISSEVPQNLSASRPQDRQFILSSKKLLLSDSGFYLCAWSVRGGGETQYFGPGTRLLVL.

The chain carries TRBV29-1 and TRBJ2-3; the match to TRBD1 covers 7 bases. J lost 3 bases, V lost 1 base, and 7 bases had no gene match. The CDR3 spans 15 residues. Germline CDR1 and CDR2: SQVTM and ANQGSEA. DNA for the CDR3: TGCAGCGTTGAAGGTGATGGACAGGCGACAGATACGCAGTATTTT. This gives the protein CSVEGDGQATDTQYF.

CDR3 sequence: CSVPSLGLETQYF. The CDR3 nucleotides read TGCAGCGTCCCGTCTCTGGGTTTGGAGACCCAGTACTTC. The genes are TRBV29-1 and TRBJ2-5, with D uncertain. V was pared by 6 bases and J by 5 bases, with 16 bases between. The CDR3 contains 13 residues. Germline V gene sequence: CDR1 SQVTM, CDR2 ANQGSEA.

CDR3 loop: CASSELGLSVYEQYF. CDR3 bases: TGTGCCAGCAGTGAATTGGGGTTGTCCGTATACGAGCAGTACTTC. The chain uses TRBV25-1 and TRBJ2-7; no firm D call. This CDR3 has 15 amino acids. CDR1 is MGHDK, CDR2 SYGVNS, per germline. The V end was cut by 1 base, the J end by 4 bases, with 14 bases between.

This chain connects TRBV28 to TRBJ2-1; 10 bases fit TRBD2. V lost 2 bases, J lost 8 bases, and 6 bases stayed unmatched. Germline assignment: CDR1 MDHEN and CDR2 SYDVKM. The CDR3 contains 15 residues. The CDR3 DNA sequence: TGTGCCAGCAGTTTAGCTAGCGGGGGAGCGCATGAGCAGTTCTTC. Translated, it gives CASSLASGGAHEQFF.

The chain uses TRBV30 and TRBJ2-1; D might be TRBD1 (5 bases). In germline, CDR1 is GTSNPN, CDR2 SVGIG (reference sequence). The CDR3 contains 11 residues. V lost 2 bases to trimming and J lost 9 bases, with 8 bases between them. The chain's CDR3 is CAWSLGLEQFF. DNA for the CDR3: TGTGCCTGGAGTCTGGGGCTTGAGCAGTTCTTC.

The gene calls are TRBV13 and TRBJ2-3, with TRBD1 matching 9 bases. After removal of 5 bases from V and 0 bases from J, the junction contained 9 bases not matched to a gene. The CDR3 totals 17 residues. Germline V gives CDR1 PRHDT, CDR2 FYEKMQ (reference sequence). The CDR3 protein is CASSLKTGGTSTDTQYF. The CDR3 DNA reads TGTGCCAGCAGCCTCAAGACAGGGGGAACTAGCACAGATACGCAGTATTTT.

This sequence joins TRBV10-3 and TRBJ1-1, with unresolved D. Germline lookup yields CDR1 ENHRY and CDR2 SYGVKD. The V and J ends lost 6 bases and 0 bases respectively, with 11 bases between them. The CDR3 is made up of 14 amino acids. The CDR3 nucleotides are TGTGCCATCAGGGGAGGGTTAATGAACACTGAAGCTTTCTTT. It is translated as CAIRGGLMNTEAFF.

This clone was observed a handful of times. This sequence joins TRBV13 and TRBJ1-1, with TRBD1 matching over 9 bases. The germline V gene encodes CDR1 PRHDT and CDR2 FYEKMQ (reference sequence). With 5 bases clipped from V and 1 base from J, the junction kept 5 bases outside the gene matches. The CDR3 length is 15 residues. The CDR3 region has the DNA TGTGCCAGCAGCCTCTTGACAGGGGGGAACACTGAAGCTTTCTTT. This codes for CASSLLTGGNTEAFF.

This clone has just one count. The rearrangement links TRBV11-2 to TRBJ2-1; TRBD1 or TRBD2 may be the D gene (5 bases each). The V and J ends lost 5 bases and 6 bases respectively, with 17 bases between them. CDR3 length equals 15 residues. Germline V gene data show CDR1 as SGHAT and CDR2 as FQNNGV. The CDR3 protein is CASSPMATGGNEQFF. CDR3 nucleotide sequence: TGTGCCAGCAGCCCGATGGCCACAGGAGGCAATGAGCAGTTCTTC.

The chain combines TRBV10-3 with TRBJ2-5; D gene ambiguous. This CDR3 has 13 residues. From germline, CDR1 is ENHRY and CDR2 SYGVKD. Trimming stripped 3 bases from V and 4 bases from J, with 9 bases between. CDR3: CAISEREPETQYF. The DNA for the CDR3 is TGTGCCATCAGTGAACGAGAGCCAGAGACCCAGTACTTC.